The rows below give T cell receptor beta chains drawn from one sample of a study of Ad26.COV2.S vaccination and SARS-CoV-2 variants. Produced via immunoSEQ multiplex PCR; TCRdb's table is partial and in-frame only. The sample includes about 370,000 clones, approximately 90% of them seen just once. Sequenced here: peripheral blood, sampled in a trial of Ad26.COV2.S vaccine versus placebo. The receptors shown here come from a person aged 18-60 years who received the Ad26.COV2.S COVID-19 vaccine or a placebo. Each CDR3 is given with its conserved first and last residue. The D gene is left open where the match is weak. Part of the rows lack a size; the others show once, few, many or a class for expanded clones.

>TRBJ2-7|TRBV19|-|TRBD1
CASSPGQGAGEQYF
TGTGCCAGTAGTCCGGGACAGGGGGCTGGAGAGCAGTACTTC
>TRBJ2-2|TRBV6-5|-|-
CASRPRGRVTGELFF
TGTGCCAGCAGACCCCGGGGGCGGGTAACCGGGGAGCTGTTTTTT
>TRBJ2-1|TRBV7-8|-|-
CASSLLQGVNNEQFF
TGTGCCAGCAGCTTATTGCAGGGAGTCAACAATGAGCAGTTCTTC
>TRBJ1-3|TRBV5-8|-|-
CASSLGRGNAGNTIYF
TGTGCCAGCAGCTTGGGAAGGGGGAACGCTGGAAACACCATATATTTT
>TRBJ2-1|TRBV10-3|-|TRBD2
CATLKSGSDEQFF
TGTGCCACCCTTAAAAGCGGGAGCGATGAGCAGTTCTTC
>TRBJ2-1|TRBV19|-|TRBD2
CASSIGGGSYNEQFF
TGTGCCAGTAGTATAGGCGGGGGTTCCTACAATGAGCAGTTCTTC
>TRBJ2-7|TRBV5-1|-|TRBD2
CASSLALHSGRAEEQYF
TGCGCCAGCAGCTTGGCCTTACATAGCGGGAGGGCCGAGGAGCAGTACTTC
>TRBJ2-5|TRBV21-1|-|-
CASSKLDCQQETQYF
TGTGCCAGCAGCAAACTTGACTGTCAACAAGAGACCCAGTACTTC
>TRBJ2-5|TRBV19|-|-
CASSIGQGLGETQYF
TGTGCCAGTAGTATCGGGCAGGGGTTGGGGGAGACCCAGTACTTC
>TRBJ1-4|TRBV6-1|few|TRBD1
CASSDLFRDRNEKLFF
TGTGCCAGCAGTGATCTTTTCCGGGACAGGAATGAAAAACTGTTTTTT
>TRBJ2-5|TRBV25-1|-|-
CASSESDTYQQETQYF
TGTGCCAGCAGTGAGTCGGACACATATCAACAAGAGACCCAGTACTTC
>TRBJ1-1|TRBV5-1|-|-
CASREWAALNTEAFF
TGCGCCAGCAGAGAATGGGCAGCCTTGAACACTGAAGCTTTCTTT
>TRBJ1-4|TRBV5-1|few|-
CASSLGFRAGQQGGEKLFF
TGCGCCAGCAGCTTGGGGTTTCGGGCCGGTCAACAGGGAGGTGAAAAACTGTTTTTT
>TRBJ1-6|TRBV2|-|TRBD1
CASRLDRGSSPLHF
TGTGCCAGCAGGCTGGACAGGGGAAGTTCACCCCTCCACTTT
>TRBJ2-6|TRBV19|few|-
CASTRGASGANVLTF
TGTGCCAGTACTCGGGGGGCCTCTGGGGCCAACGTCCTGACTTTC
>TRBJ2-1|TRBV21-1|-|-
CASSKAYRRRSNEQFF
TGTGCCAGCAGCAAAGCCTATCGGCGACGGTCGAATGAGCAGTTCTTC
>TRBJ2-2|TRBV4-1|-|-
CASSQVYDGNTGELFF
TGCGCCAGCAGCCAGGTTTATGACGGGAACACCGGGGAGCTGTTTTTT
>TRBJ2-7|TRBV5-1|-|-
CASSFDGRGSEQYF
TGCGCCAGCAGCTTCGACGGAAGAGGAAGCGAGCAGTACTTC
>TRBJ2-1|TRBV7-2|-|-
CASSLEIGGYNEQFF
TGTGCCAGCAGCTTAGAGATCGGGGGCTACAATGAGCAGTTCTTC
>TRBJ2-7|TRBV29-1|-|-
CSVKLRGTFYEQYF
TGCAGCGTTAAATTAAGAGGAACCTTCTACGAGCAGTACTTC
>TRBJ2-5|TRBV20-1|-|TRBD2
CSASVAGGPRETQYF
TGCAGTGCTAGTGTAGCGGGAGGGCCGAGGGAGACCCAGTACTTC
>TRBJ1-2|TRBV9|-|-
CASSVDPAPYGYTF
TGTGCCAGCAGCGTAGATCCAGCCCCCTATGGCTACACCTTC
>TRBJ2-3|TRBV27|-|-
CASSLSLIPTDTQYF
TGTGCCAGCAGTTTATCCCTTATTCCCACAGATACGCAGTATTTT
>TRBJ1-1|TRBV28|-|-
CAAFKNTEAFF
TGTGCCGCATTCAAAAACACTGAAGCTTTCTTT
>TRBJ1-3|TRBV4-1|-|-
CASSQGSLFSGNTIYF
TGCGCCAGCAGCCAAGGGAGCCTCTTCTCTGGAAACACCATATATTTT
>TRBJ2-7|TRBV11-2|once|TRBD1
CASSWQGDGEQYF
TGTGCCAGCAGCTGGCAGGGGGATGGCGAGCAGTACTTC
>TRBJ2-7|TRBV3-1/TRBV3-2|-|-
CASSHGQQQYF
TGTGCCAGCAGCCATGGCCAGCAGCAGTACTTC
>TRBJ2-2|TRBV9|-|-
CASSVGPHGRGTGELFF
TGTGCCAGCAGCGTGGGGCCGCACGGAAGGGGCACCGGGGAGCTGTTTTTT
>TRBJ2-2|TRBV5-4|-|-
CASESPGELFF
TGTGCCAGCGAGAGCCCCGGGGAGCTGTTTTTT
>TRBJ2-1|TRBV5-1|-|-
CASRRDSRSYNEQFF
TGCGCCAGCAGGCGGGACTCACGCTCCTACAATGAGCAGTTCTTC
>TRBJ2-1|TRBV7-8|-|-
CASSLPARQNEQFF
TGTGCCAGCAGCTTACCCGCCCGCCAAAATGAGCAGTTCTTC
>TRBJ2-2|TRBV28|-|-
CASSTVVGELFF
TGTGCCAGCAGTACAGTAGTCGGGGAGCTGTTTTTT
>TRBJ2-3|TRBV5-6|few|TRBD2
CASSLELAGGRTDTQYF
TGTGCCAGCAGCTTGGAGCTAGCGGGAGGGCGCACAGATACGCAGTATTTT
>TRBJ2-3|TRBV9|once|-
CASSPSGDRGLASGRVSTDTQYF
TGTGCCAGCAGCCCCTCGGGGGACAGGGGGTTAGCTAGCGGGAGGGTGAGCACAGATACGCAGTATTTT
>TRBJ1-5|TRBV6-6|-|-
CASSFAGGLQPQHF
TGTGCCAGCAGTTTCGCTGGGGGGCTTCAGCCCCAGCATTTT
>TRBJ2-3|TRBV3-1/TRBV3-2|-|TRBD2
CASSPREGGTDTQYF
TGTGCCAGCAGCCCGCGGGAGGGGGGCACAGATACGCAGTATTTT
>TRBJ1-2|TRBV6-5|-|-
CASGGPGWGYTF
TGTGCCAGCGGGGGTCCGGGCTGGGGCTACACCTTC
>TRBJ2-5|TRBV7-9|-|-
CASSLAVRLVEETQYF
TGTGCCAGCAGCTTAGCGGTGAGACTAGTAGAAGAGACCCAGTACTTC
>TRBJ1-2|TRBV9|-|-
CASSVAGNYGYTF
TGTGCCAGCAGCGTAGCCGGGAACTATGGCTACACCTTC
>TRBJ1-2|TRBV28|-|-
CASSLKSGYYGYTF
TGTGCCAGCAGTTTGAAATCAGGGTACTATGGCTACACCTTC
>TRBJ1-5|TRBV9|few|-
CASSPLSSEGPNQPQHF
TGTGCCAGCAGCCCACTATCCTCTGAGGGCCCCAATCAGCCCCAGCATTTT
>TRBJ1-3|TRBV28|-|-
CASSLRGISSGNTIYF
TGTGCCAGCAGTTTACGGGGGATAAGCTCTGGAAACACCATATATTTT
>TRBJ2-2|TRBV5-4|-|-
CASSTGHSRQELFF
TGTGCCAGCAGCACTGGGCACTCCCGGCAGGAGCTGTTTTTT
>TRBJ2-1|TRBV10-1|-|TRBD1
CASSEGTGNEQFF
TGCGCCAGCAGTGAAGGGACAGGGAATGAGCAGTTCTTC
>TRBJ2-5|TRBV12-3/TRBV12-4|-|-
CASTNAGRETQYF
TGTGCCAGCACCAACGCGGGGAGGGAGACCCAGTACTTC
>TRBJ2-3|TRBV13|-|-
CASSLPSGGPDTQYF
TGTGCCAGCAGCTTACCCTCAGGCGGCCCAGATACGCAGTATTTT
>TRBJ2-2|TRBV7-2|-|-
CAIKTGELFF
TGTGCCATCAAGACCGGGGAGCTGTTTTTT